The 2 T cell receptor beta chains presented below share a single source sample, sequenced in a study of blood T cell repertoires in COVID-19. The method was immunoSEQ multiplex PCR; TCRdb's version includes in-frame clones alone and lacks a portion of them. Of about 200,000 clones listed, 80% to 90% were seen once; the top ten hold approximately 13%. Sequencing used peripheral blood. These receptors all come from a human donor in a cohort sampled during active COVID-19.

The chain employs TRBV4-1 and TRBJ2-7, with D unclear. The CDR3 is 13 residues long. The germline V and J ends were trimmed by 4 bases and 3 bases, with 10 bases remaining between them. The germline V gene has CDR1 MGHRA and CDR2 YSYEKL. CDR3 region: CASSPASGYEQYF. CDR3 nucleotide sequence: TGCGCCAGCAGCCCCGCCTCGGGCTACGAGCAGTACTTC.

This chain links TRBV4-1 with TRBJ2-3; 8 bases line up with TRBD2. The CDR3 is 19 amino acids. Losses at the gene ends were 1 base for V and 3 bases for J; bases not matched to a gene: 15. Germline lookup yields CDR1 MGHRA and CDR2 YSYEKL. In DNA form, the CDR3 reads TGCGCCAGCAGCCAAGGAGCGGGAGAATCCCAATCGAGGACAGATACGCAGTATTTT. It specifies CASSQGAGESQSRTDTQYF.